Shown below are 32 T cell receptor beta chains from a single sample sequenced in a study of blood T cells in healthy people across ages. Next came a second PCR, run for about 6 to 12 cycles, which used a sample-barcoded 5' primer along with a J-beta primer mix. TCRdb analysed the 5' RACE reads with MiXCR anew, one entry per CDR3 protein. This table has 1.8 million or so distinct CDR3 sequences, 35% to 50% appearing once. The source material was blood. These receptors were taken from a human donor in good health.

The rearrangement uses TRBV12-3 or TRBV12-4 and TRBJ1-4; maybe TRBD1 (5 bases). This CDR3 spans 14 amino acids. Trimming took off 1 base at V and 4 bases at J, with 7 bases between the two ends. The CDR3: CASSLGRDNEKLFF. The DNA of the CDR3 is TGTGCCAGCAGTTTAGGCAGGGATAATGAAAAACTGTTTTTT.

The rearrangement uses TRBV18 and TRBJ2-4; no reliable D call. This CDR3 spans 14 amino acids. V lost 0 bases, J lost 13 bases, and 16 bases lay in between. Germline V lookup: CDR1 KGHSH, CDR2 LQKENI. The CDR3 coding sequence is TGTGCCAGCTCACCACCAGTTTATAGCAATGAGCAGTACTTC. Its translation is CASSPPVYSNEQYF.

V usage is TRBV20-1 and J usage is TRBJ2-3, with D unclear. The CDR3 is made up of 13 amino acids. Trimming shortened V by 2 bases and J by 6 bases, and 12 bases separated the two germline ends. Per germline, CDR1 DFQATT and CDR2 SNEGSKA (reference sequence). The DNA for the CDR3 is TGCAGTGCTAGACCGGAAGGCTGGGATACGCAGTATTTT. Its translation: CSARPEGWDTQYF.

The chain uses TRBV29-1 and TRBJ2-5; 7 nucleotides agree with TRBD2. Germline values: CDR1 SQVTM, CDR2 ANQGSEA. The CDR3 covers 13 residues. V lost 6 bases and J lost 11; bases outside the gene matches: 15. CDR3 DNA sequence: TGCAGCGTCGTCGGTACTAGCGACAATGAGCAGTACTTC. Its protein product is CSVVGTSDNEQYF.

The CDR3 coding sequence is TGCGCCAGCAGCCATGGCACCCTCGACTTCGACGGGGGCTACACCTTC. Protein: CASSHGTLDFDGGYTF. The gene calls are TRBV5-1 and TRBJ1-2; D remains unclear. Trimming left V 4 bases short and J 8 bases short, with 24 bases between. Germline loops: CDR1 SGHRS, CDR2 YFSETQ. The CDR3 has 16 amino acids.

This clonotype was seen only a few times. This rearrangement joins TRBV20-1 to TRBJ2-7; D call uncertain. Trimming left V 6 bases short and J 4 bases short, with 13 bases between. The CDR3 consists of 12 residues. Looked up from germline, CDR1 is DFQATT and CDR2 is SNEGSKA (reference sequence). This chain's CDR3 is CSAGPSRYEQYF. The CDR3 DNA is TGCAGTGCAGGCCCATCGCGATACGAGCAGTACTTC.

This clonotype was observed a single time. The rearrangement joins TRBV29-1 to TRBJ2-7, with D maybe TRBD1 (5 bases). The V gene lost 7 bases and the J gene lost 0 bases, with 13 bases spanning the gap. The CDR3 loop spans 13 amino acids. Germline CDR1 SQVTM, CDR2 ANQGSEA. This chain's CDR3 is CSAQGVFSYEQYF. CDR3 sequence (DNA): TGCAGCGCCCAAGGGGTTTTCTCCTACGAGCAGTACTTC.

V and J are TRBV7-3 and TRBJ2-1, with 10 bases lining up with TRBD2. The ends lost 5 bases at V and 8 bases at J; junction bases unmatched: 9. The CDR3 is 15 residues long. The germline CDR1 and CDR2 sequences are SGHTA and FQGTGA. The CDR3 coding sequence is TGTGCCAGCAGCCGAACAGCGGGGGGGCCGCATGAGCAGTTCTTC. As protein: CASSRTAGGPHEQFF.

This chain joins TRBV7-2 and TRBJ1-2; D not resolved. Trimming shortened V by 1 base and J by 4 bases, and 10 bases separated the two germline ends. Germline V gives CDR1 SGHTA, CDR2 FQGNSA. This CDR3 comprises 14 residues. CDR3 sequence (DNA): TGTGCCAGCAGCTTAGGGACCTGGAGCTATGGCTACACCTTC. It specifies CASSLGTWSYGYTF.

The sample holds a few counts of this clonotype. This sequence joins TRBV10-3 and TRBJ2-7, with D tentatively TRBD1 (5 bases). The CDR3 extends over 14 amino acids. Trimming removed 4 bases from V and 3 bases from J, with 13 bases in between. Germline V gene lookup returns CDR1 ENHRY and CDR2 SYGVKD. The CDR3 region is CAISGPDSDYEQYF. The CDR3, as DNA: TGTGCCATCAGTGGTCCCGACAGTGACTACGAGCAGTACTTC.

This clonotype was detected only a few times. V gene TRBV5-1 combines with J gene TRBJ1-2, with D perhaps TRBD1 (6 bases). Germline V gives CDR1 SGHRS, CDR2 YFSETQ. The CDR3 spans 14 residues. The V and J ends lost 1 base and 2 bases respectively, with 9 bases between them. The CDR3 loop reads CASSLYQGNYGYTF. CDR3 DNA sequence: TGCGCCAGCAGCTTGTACCAGGGGAACTATGGCTACACCTTC.

A few counts support this clonotype. The chain is built from TRBV20-1 and TRBJ2-4; D may correspond to TRBD1 or TRBD2 (6 bases each). Germline values: CDR1 DFQATT, CDR2 SNEGSKA (reference sequence). The CDR3 is made up of 13 amino acids. The V end lost 1 base, the J end lost 7 bases, and 11 bases lay between the germline ends. CDR3 DNA sequence: TGCAGTGCTAGAGTTACGGGGGCGAACATTCAGTACTTC. It codes for CSARVTGANIQYF.

V is TRBV5-1 and J is TRBJ2-5, with a weak D call TRBD1 (6 bases). CDR3 length: 13 residues. The germline gives CDR1 SGHRS, CDR2 YFSETQ. V was pared by 3 bases and J by 4 bases, with 10 bases between. This chain's CDR3 is CASSWDIPETQYF. Here the CDR3 DNA reads TGCGCCAGCAGCTGGGACATCCCAGAGACCCAGTACTTC.

The chain joins TRBV5-5 to TRBJ2-3; D might be TRBD2 (5 bases). The CDR3 extends over 15 amino acids. From germline, CDR1 is SGHKS and CDR2 YYEKEE (reference sequence). V dropped 4 bases and J dropped 8 bases, with 20 bases sitting between them. The CDR3 protein is CASSPTASTDTTQYF. As DNA, the CDR3 is TGTGCCAGCAGCCCCACGGCTAGCACAGATACTACGCAGTATTTT.

This clonotype was picked up a small number of times. The V call is TRBV5-1, the J call TRBJ2-2, with 10 bases matching TRBD1. This CDR3 has 16 amino acids. After removal of 5 bases from V and 6 bases from J, the junction contained 10 bases not matched to a gene. Germline CDR1 is SGHRS and CDR2 is YFSETQ. In DNA, the CDR3 is TGCGCCAGCAGTGGCGGCTGGACAGGGGGTCCCGGGGAGCTGTTTTTT. Translation: CASSGGWTGGPGELFF.

With respect to this clonotype: The germline gene is not matched at one end of the junction; a read error may be the cause. The V and J genes are TRBV11-2 and TRBJ2-1, with D perhaps matching TRBD2 (6 bases). The CDR3 sequence is 16 residues long. Germline V gene sequence: CDR1 SGHAT, CDR2 FQNNGV. The CDR3 spells CASRVPGVRSYNEQFF. The CDR3 DNA reads as TGCGCCAGCAGAGTCCCGGGGGTTCGCTCCTACAATGAGCAGTTCTTC.

This clonotype was seen a few times. The chain employs TRBV12-3 or TRBV12-4 and TRBJ1-1; D is ambiguous. V was pared by 7 bases and J by 5 bases, with 14 bases between. CDR3 size: 13 residues. CDR3 in amino acids: CASTLRPGTEAFF. The CDR3 DNA is TGTGCCAGCACCCTCCGGCCTGGGACTGAAGCTTTCTTT.

CDR3 coding DNA: TGTGCCAGCATCGAGGGACAGGGCAGGGAGACCCAGTACTTC. Amino acid sequence: CASIEGQGRETQYF. This chain uses TRBV21-1 with TRBJ2-5; the listed D gene, TRBD1, was not tested against the DNA. TRBV21-1 has pseudogene status. The CDR3 has 14 residues.

The chain uses TRBV10-3 and TRBJ1-1; TRBD1 might be the D (6 bases). Germline assignment: CDR1 ENHRY and CDR2 SYGVKD. The CDR3 consists of 12 residues. The V gene lost 8 bases and the J gene lost 3 bases, with 10 bases spanning the gap. The CDR3 region is CAISDSDTEAFF. CDR3 sequence (DNA): TGTGCCATCTCGGACAGCGACACTGAAGCTTTCTTT.

The J gene is TRBJ1-2, the V gene TRBV10-3, with 7 bases matching TRBD1. There are 15 residues in the CDR3. Looked up from germline, CDR1 is ENHRY and CDR2 is SYGVKD. J was trimmed by 0 bases and V by 7 bases; bases with no gene match: 8. Here the CDR3 reads CAITDPGTANYGYTF. CDR3 nucleotide sequence: TGTGCCATCACCGACCCGGGGACAGCTAACTATGGCTACACCTTC.

The rearrangement joins TRBV9 to TRBJ2-5, with a tentative D call TRBD2 (5 bases). The CDR3 spans 15 residues. The germline V and J ends were trimmed by 2 bases and 0 bases, with 11 bases remaining between them. CDR1 is SGDLS and CDR2 is YYNGEE in the germline V gene. In nucleotides, the CDR3 is TGTGCCAGCAGCGTTAGACCGGGGTACCAAGAGACCCAGTACTTC. Amino acid sequence: CASSVRPGYQETQYF. The full variable domain, its missing parts supplied by reference TRBV9 and TRBJ2-5, is DSGVTQTPKHLITATGQRVTLRCSPRSGDLSVYWYQQSLDQGLQFLIQYYNGEERAKGNILERFSAQQFPDLHSELNLSSLELGDSALYFCASSVRPGYQETQYFGPGTRLLVL.

This clonotype was seen a few times. The chain uses TRBV15 and TRBJ1-2; D remains unclear. The V gene lost 0 bases and the J gene lost 8 bases, with 4 bases spanning the gap. The germline V gene encodes CDR1 LNHNV and CDR2 YYDKDF (reference sequence). CDR3 length: 11 amino acids. CDR3 sequence reads: CATSRDGGYTF. The CDR3 region has the DNA TGTGCCACCAGCAGAGATGGCGGCTACACCTTC.

The sample holds a few counts of this clonotype. V usage is TRBV5-4 and J usage is TRBJ2-7; weak D call: TRBD2 (6 bases). Germline V gene sequence: CDR1 SGHNT, CDR2 YYREEE (reference sequence). The CDR3 is 13 amino acids. V was cut by 4 bases and J by 2 bases, with 10 bases left in between. The CDR3 DNA reads as TGTGCCAGCAGCGCGGGGCGGGCCTACGAGCAGTACTTC. Translation gives CASSAGRAYEQYF.

A single count supports this clonotype. V and J are TRBV4-3 and TRBJ2-3; 10 bases match TRBD1. This CDR3 comprises 16 residues. V dropped 1 base and J dropped 2; count of bases not matched to a gene: 3. Germline V gives CDR1 LGHNA, CDR2 YSLEER. CDR3 nucleotides: TGCGCCAGCAGCCAAGGGACAGGGGGTTTCACAGATACGCAGTATTTT. It is translated as CASSQGTGGFTDTQYF.

The CDR3 DNA reads TGCAGTGCTAGAGACAATAGTGGGGACTATGGCTACACCTTC. Translating gives CSARDNSGDYGYTF. V is TRBV20-1 and J is TRBJ1-2; D is ambiguous. Trimming removed 0 bases from V and 3 bases from J, with 11 bases in between. Germline assignment: CDR1 DFQATT and CDR2 SNEGSKA (reference sequence). The CDR3 is 14 amino acids.

The sample holds a few counts of this clonotype. The rearrangement joins TRBV7-9 to TRBJ2-7, with TRBD1 identical over 11 bases. Germline V lookup: CDR1 SEHNR, CDR2 FQNEAQ (reference sequence). The V gene end was trimmed by 3 bases and the J gene end by 6 bases; junction bases not matched to a gene: 4. CDR3 length: 14 residues. The DNA of the CDR3 is TGTGCCAGCAGCTTGGACAGGGGGCTGGGCGAGCAGTACTTC. Protein product: CASSLDRGLGEQYF.

The rearrangement joins TRBV12-3 or TRBV12-4 to TRBJ2-7, with 11 nucleotides matching TRBD1. This CDR3 comprises 15 residues. The trim removed 3 bases at V and 0 bases at J, leaving 1 base unmatched. This CDR3 reads CASSFGTGGSYEQYF. In nucleotides, the CDR3 is TGTGCCAGCAGTTTTGGGACAGGGGGCTCCTACGAGCAGTACTTC.

V and J are TRBV12-3 or TRBV12-4 and TRBJ1-2, with 8 bases that match TRBD1. The J segment lost 7 bases and the V segment lost 6 bases, leaving 10 bases of the junction unmatched. This CDR3 has 14 residues. Here the CDR3 DNA reads TGTGCCAGCAGAACCAAGACAGGGGAGGGTGGCTACACCTTC. It specifies CASRTKTGEGGYTF.

As regards this clonotype: One end of the junction varies from germline; a read error may be responsible. The V gene is TRBV7-9, the J gene TRBJ1-1; D remains unclear. The CDR3 runs to 13 residues. Germline V gene data show CDR1 as SEHNR and CDR2 as FQNEAQ (reference sequence). The CDR3 protein is CASNLRDNTEAFF. The CDR3, as DNA: TGTGCCAGCAACTTACGGGATAACACTGAAGCTTTCTTT.

This clonotype was counted between two and nine times. The rearrangement joins TRBV20-1 to TRBJ2-1, with TRBD2 matching over 10 bases. V was clipped by 6 bases and J by 1 base; unmatched bases: 18. Per germline, CDR1 DFQATT and CDR2 SNEGSKA (reference sequence). This CDR3 has 19 residues. The CDR3 region is CSAPRGLAGAPTSYNEQFF. The CDR3 DNA sequence: TGCAGTGCACCCAGGGGGCTAGCGGGGGCCCCAACTTCCTACAATGAGCAGTTCTTC.

This clonotype was seen a few times. J is TRBJ2-7 and V is TRBV11-2; D is undetermined. In germline, CDR1 is SGHAT, CDR2 FQNNGV. CDR3 length equals 12 residues. Trimming stripped 2 bases from V and 5 bases from J, with 7 bases between. CDR3 loop: CASSLYPDEQYF. CDR3 DNA: TGTGCCAGCAGCTTATATCCCGACGAGCAGTACTTC.

This clonotype has a count of ten or more. The genes are TRBV5-1 and TRBJ2-5; 7 nucleotides line up with TRBD2. Germline V gene lookup returns CDR1 SGHRS and CDR2 YFSETQ. The CDR3 sequence is 15 residues long. The V segment lost 4 bases and the J segment 3 bases; nucleotides outside the gene matches: 9. In DNA, the CDR3 is TGCGCCAGCAGCCGAACATACAGCGGGGAAGAGACCCAGTACTTC. This sequence encodes CASSRTYSGEETQYF.